This T cell receptor beta chain appears in the sequencing data of a study of blood T cell repertoires in COVID-19. Overall study context: Nucleic acid was either cDNA or gDNA, and it came from T cells, B-cell-depleted T cells, or PBMCs.

Germline V gene data show CDR1 as MNHNY and CDR2 as SVGAGI (reference sequence). With V trimmed by 8 bases and J by 0 bases, 6 bases remained unmatched. The CDR3 spans 15 residues. Residents of about two dozen US areas, aged about 18 to 89 years, made up the participants. Study processing details: Estimation of nucleated cell counts relied on the amplification of reference gene primers. Produced via immunoSEQ multiplex PCR; TCRdb's table is partial and in-frame only. That table gives V, J and clone size, and the DNA gave D and trimming. The sample records 200,000 to 250,000 clones, more than 75% being singletons.

V usage is TRBV6-6 and J usage is TRBJ2-7; the match to TRBD2 covers 11 bases. Sequenced: PBMCs or T cells enriched from blood (not recorded which). The clonotype was recovered from a man in his forties who had recovered from COVID-19. CDR3 DNA: TGTGCCAGCTCCGATACTAGCGGGAGCTCCTACGAGCAGTACTTC. The encoded protein is CASSDTSGSSYEQYF.